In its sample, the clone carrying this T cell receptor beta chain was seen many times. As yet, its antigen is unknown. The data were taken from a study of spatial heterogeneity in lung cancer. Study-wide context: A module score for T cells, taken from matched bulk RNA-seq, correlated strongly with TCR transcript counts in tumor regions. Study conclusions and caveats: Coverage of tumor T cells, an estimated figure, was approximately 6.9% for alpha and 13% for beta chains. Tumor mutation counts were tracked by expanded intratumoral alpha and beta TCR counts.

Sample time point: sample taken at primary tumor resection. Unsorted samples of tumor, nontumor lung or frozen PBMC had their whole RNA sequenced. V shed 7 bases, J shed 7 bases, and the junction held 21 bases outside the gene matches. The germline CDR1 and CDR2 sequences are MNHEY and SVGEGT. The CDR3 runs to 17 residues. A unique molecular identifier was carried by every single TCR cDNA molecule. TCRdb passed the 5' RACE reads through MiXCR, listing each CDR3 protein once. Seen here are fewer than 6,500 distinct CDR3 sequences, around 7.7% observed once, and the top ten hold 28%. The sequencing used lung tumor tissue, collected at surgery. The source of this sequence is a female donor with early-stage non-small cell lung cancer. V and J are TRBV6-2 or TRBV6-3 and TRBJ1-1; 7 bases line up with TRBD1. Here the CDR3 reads CASTPGAQGPMIREAFF. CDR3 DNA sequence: TGTGCCAGCACTCCGGGGGCACAGGGGCCTATGATACGTGAAGCTTTCTTT.